Below, 17 T cell receptor beta chains from the same sample are listed, as sequenced in a study of sequential checkpoint blockade in melanoma. Produced via immunoSEQ multiplex PCR; TCRdb's table is partial and in-frame only. The sample has 10,000 to 15,000 clones, roughly a fifth seen once. Treatment given: randomized to nivolumab then ipilimumab (arm A) or the reverse (arm B). The material was tumor tissue (inferred from file names), obtained from a patient given nivolumab and ipilimumab in sequence. These receptors were obtained from a human donor with melanoma.

The chain recombines TRBV11-3 with TRBJ1-2; D ambiguous. V was trimmed by 4 bases and J by 4 bases, leaving 13 bases between them. CDR1 is SGHNT and CDR2 is YENEEA in the germline V gene. CDR3 length: 14 residues. The chain's CDR3 is CASSSRVDSYGYTF. The CDR3 nucleotides read TGTGCCAGCAGCTCCCGGGTTGACTCCTATGGCTACACCTTC.

This clone has at least ten counts. The rearrangement uses TRBV12-5 and TRBJ2-7, with TRBD1 identical over 9 bases. Germline V CDR1 and CDR2: LGHNT, FRNRAP. This CDR3 is 16 amino acids long. CDR3 in DNA: TGTGCCAGCACCCCTACTACGAGGACAGGGGTGGACGAGCAGTACTTC. This encodes CASTPTTRTGVDEQYF. The variable domain in full, completed from reference TRBV12-5 and TRBJ2-7, reads DARVTQTPRHKVTEMGQEVTMRCQPILGHNTVFWYRQTMMQGLELLAYFRNRAPLDDSGMPKDRFSAEMPDATLATLKIQPSEPRDSAVYFCASTPTTRTGVDEQYFGPGTRLTVT.

In this sample, this clone turned up many times. V is TRBV11-3 and J is TRBJ2-1, with D perhaps assigned TRBD1 or TRBD2 (5 bases each). The CDR3 is 15 residues long. CDR1 and CDR2 from the germline V gene are SGHNT and YENEEA. Trimming took off 5 bases at V and 0 bases at J, with 11 bases between the two ends. The CDR3 DNA sequence: TGTGCCAGCAGCCTAGGGACCAGCTCCTACAATGAGCAGTTCTTC. Its protein product is CASSLGTSSYNEQFF.

This clone was seen many times. The chain has TRBV11-3 and TRBJ2-5, with D uncertain. The CDR3 runs to 14 residues. Trimming shortened V by 3 bases and J by 1 base, and 9 bases separated the two germline ends. The germline V gene encodes CDR1 SGHNT and CDR2 YENEEA. The CDR3, as DNA: TGTGCCAGCAGCTTGGGTCAGCCCCAAGAGACCCAGTACTTC. Protein sequence: CASSLGQPQETQYF.

This chain uses TRBV19 with TRBJ1-2; TRBD1 matches at 9 bases. With 5 bases clipped from V and 8 bases from J, the junction kept 6 bases outside the gene matches. In germline, CDR1 is LNHDA, CDR2 SQIVND (reference sequence). The CDR3 contains 13 residues. The CDR3 here is CASSLQTGGGYTF. DNA of the CDR3: TGTGCCAGTAGTCTTCAGACAGGGGGGGGCTACACCTTC.

This clone appeared once. The chain has TRBV30 and TRBJ2-5; D unresolved. CDR3 length: 12 residues. Trimming shortened V by 3 bases and J by 5 bases, and 10 bases separated the two germline ends. Germline CDR1 reads GTSNPN; CDR2 reads SVGIG (reference sequence). CDR3 nucleotide sequence: TGTGCCTGGAGGGCTAACGAGGAGACCCAGTACTTC. It specifies CAWRANEETQYF.

The chain recombines TRBV25-1 with TRBJ1-2; D is possibly TRBD1 (5 bases). This CDR3 is built from 14 residues. The V gene's germline CDR1 is MGHDK and CDR2 SYGVNS. The V end was cut by 5 bases, the J end by 7 bases, with 17 bases between. The chain's CDR3 is CASSLKIQGAGYTF. CDR3 DNA: TGTGCCAGCAGTCTGAAAATCCAGGGCGCTGGCTACACCTTC.

This clone ranks as medium-sized. The chain has TRBV11-3 and TRBJ1-1; D is unresolved. V lost 4 bases and J 1 base, leaving 10 bases between the germline ends. Looked up from germline, CDR1 is SGHNT and CDR2 is YENEEA. The CDR3 sequence is 14 residues long. The CDR3 loop is CASSYSYSNTEAFF. The CDR3 coding sequence is TGTGCCAGCAGCTACTCATATTCGAACACTGAAGCTTTCTTT. The full variable domain, its missing parts supplied by reference TRBV11-3 and TRBJ1-1, is EAGVVQSPRYKIIEKKQPVAFWCNPISGHNTLYWYLQNLGQGPELLIRYENEEAVDDSQLPKDRFSAERLKGVDSTLKIQPAELGDSAVYLCASSYSYSNTEAFFGQGTRLTVV.

This chain joins TRBV6-8 and TRBJ1-5; D remains unclear. This CDR3 has 13 amino acids. V was shortened by 3 bases and J by 9 bases, with 12 bases between the two germline ends. Germline lookup yields CDR1 MNHGY and CDR2 SAAAGT. Here the CDR3 reads CASSYGNLGPQHF. CDR3 nucleotides: TGTGCCAGCAGTTATGGGAACCTCGGGCCCCAGCATTTT.

V gene TRBV18 combines with J gene TRBJ1-3; no firm D call. With 3 bases removed from V and 0 bases from J, the gap between germline ends came to 6 bases. The germline V gene has CDR1 KGHSH and CDR2 LQKENI. The CDR3 runs to 14 residues. This CDR3 reads CASSPASSGNTIYF. The CDR3 bases are TGTGCCAGCTCACCCGCAAGCTCTGGAAACACCATATATTTT.

Worth noting for this clone: An end of the junction differs from the germline gene, which may be a read error. The chain recombines TRBV19 with TRBJ1-1; D gene uncertain. Germline V gene lookup returns CDR1 LNHDA and CDR2 SQIVND (reference sequence). The CDR3 has 11 residues. The CDR3, as DNA: TGTGCCAGTAGTCCCCTCCCTGAGGCTTTCTTT. Its protein is CASSPLPEAFF.

This clone was counted between two and nine times. The J gene is TRBJ2-3, the V gene TRBV6-8; D not certain. Between the trimmed V and J ends, which lost 5 bases and 0 bases, there was a span of 18 bases. Germline CDR1 MNHGY, CDR2 SAAAGT. CDR3 length: 17 residues. The CDR3 protein is CASSAPFFQVSTDTQYF. CDR3 DNA sequence: TGTGCCAGCAGTGCCCCCTTTTTTCAGGTTAGCACAGATACGCAGTATTTT.

The chain links TRBV6-8 to TRBJ2-1, with a tentative D call TRBD2 (6 bases). Germline-derived CDR1 and CDR2 are MNHGY and SAAAGT. The V gene lost 8 bases and the J gene lost 7 bases, with 15 bases spanning the gap. The CDR3 extends over 13 amino acids. CDR3 sequence reads: CASFWRGENEQFF. The CDR3 region has the DNA TGTGCCAGCTTTTGGAGGGGAGAGAATGAGCAGTTCTTC.

This chain uses TRBV19 with TRBJ1-5; D unresolved. V lost 3 bases to trimming and J lost 0 bases, with 9 bases between them. The CDR3 spans 15 residues. Germline assignment: CDR1 LNHDA and CDR2 SQIVND (reference sequence). CDR3 nucleotide sequence: TGTGCCAGTAGTATGGCGGGCTCTAGCAATCAGCCCCAGCATTTT. It yields the protein CASSMAGSSNQPQHF.

This clone is labeled medium-sized. This chain connects TRBV9 to TRBJ2-1; possibly TRBD1 for D (7 bases). This CDR3 has 17 amino acids. V was cut by 4 bases and J by 0 bases, with 17 bases left in between. Germline V lookup: CDR1 SGDLS, CDR2 YYNGEE. Here the CDR3 DNA reads TGTGCCAGCAGCCCGGAGGGACAGTTTAGCTCCTACAATGAGCAGTTCTTC. This sequence encodes CASSPEGQFSSYNEQFF.

This clone was picked up many times. Written as DNA, the CDR3 is TGTGCCAGCAGTCCTGGGGCCCTCACAGATACGCAGTATTTT. This codes for CASSPGALTDTQYF. This chain links TRBV6-8 with TRBJ2-3; possibly TRBD1 for D (5 bases). The germline CDR1 and CDR2 sequences are MNHGY and SAAAGT. The CDR3 has 14 residues. Trimming pared 5 bases from V and 2 bases from J, leaving 11 bases between.

V gene TRBV14 combines with J gene TRBJ2-3; 8 bases map to TRBD2. CDR3 length equals 14 residues. Germline CDR1 and CDR2: SGHDN and FVKESK. V lost 7 bases to trimming and J lost 8 bases; unmatched junction nucleotides: 11. The CDR3 DNA follows: TGTGCCAGCACCCCAGCGGGAGTGGGGGGTACGCAGTATTTT. Translation gives CASTPAGVGGTQYF.